One and the same sample provided the 8 T cell receptor beta chains below, sequenced in a study of blood T cell repertoires in COVID-19. Generated by immunoSEQ multiplex PCR, the TCRdb table keeps only in-frame clones and is missing some. The table has about 80,000 clones, more than 60% seen once. Sequencing was done on a sample of peripheral blood. These receptors were taken from a human donor in a cohort sampled during active COVID-19.

V gene TRBV6-2 or TRBV6-3 combines with J gene TRBJ2-2; D is unresolved. V lost 4 bases and J 3 bases, leaving 6 bases between the germline ends. The CDR3 has 13 amino acids. Looked up from germline, CDR1 is MNHEY and CDR2 is SVGEGT. The CDR3 coding sequence is TGTGCCAGCAGTTCTACGTACACCGGGGAGCTGTTTTTT. This sequence encodes CASSSTYTGELFF.

This clone was detected ten times or more. The chain couples TRBV2 to TRBJ2-2, with D unclear. V was clipped by 10 bases and J by 4 bases, with 16 bases between them. The CDR3 spans 14 residues. The germline V gene encodes CDR1 SNHLY and CDR2 FYNNEI. The CDR3 reads CATSRLDGTGELFF. The CDR3 DNA follows: TGTGCCACCTCCCGGCTAGACGGCACCGGGGAGCTGTTTTTT.

J is TRBJ2-7 and V is TRBV5-1; D gene unclear. The V and J ends lost 4 bases and 4 bases respectively, with 12 bases between them. The CDR3 extends over 13 amino acids. Germline loops: CDR1 SGHRS, CDR2 YFSETQ. CDR3 sequence: CASSPLESYEQYF. For the CDR3, the DNA is TGCGCCAGCAGCCCATTGGAGAGTTACGAGCAGTACTTC.

The chain joins TRBV10-3 to TRBJ2-1; 12 bases align to TRBD1. CDR3 length: 14 amino acids. Germline V CDR1 and CDR2: ENHRY, SYGVKD. Trimming took 8 bases from V and 7 from J; bases not matched to a gene: 6. In DNA form, the CDR3 reads TGTGCCATCGCGGGACAGGGGGCACGAAATGAGCAGTTCTTC. Its protein product is CAIAGQGARNEQFF.

The chain carries TRBV7-9 and TRBJ2-7; 11 nucleotides line up with TRBD2. Germline V lookup: CDR1 SEHNR, CDR2 FQNEAQ (reference sequence). J lost 2 bases, V lost 5 bases, and 8 bases had no gene match. This CDR3 is built from 16 residues. The DNA of the CDR3 is TGTGCCAGCAGCCCTATTACTAGCGGGGGACCCTACGAGCAGTACGTC. Encoded protein: CASSPITSGGPYEQYV.

This rearrangement joins TRBV25-1 to TRBJ2-3, with a tentative D call TRBD1 (5 bases). Germline loops: CDR1 MGHDK, CDR2 SYGVNS. The CDR3 spans 15 residues. V lost 1 base and J lost 2, with 10 bases in between. CDR3 coding DNA: TGTGCCAGCAGTGAATGGGGCAGACCCACAGATACGCAGTATTTT. Translated: CASSEWGRPTDTQYF. Full variable domain (remainder filled in from reference TRBV25-1 and TRBJ2-3): EADIYQTPRYLVIGTGKKITLECSQTMGHDKMYWYQQDPGMELHLIHYSYGVNSTEKGDLSSESTVSRIRTEHFPLTLESARPSHTSQYLCASSEWGRPTDTQYFGPGTRLTVL.

The V gene is TRBV11-3, the J gene TRBJ2-2, with D possibly TRBD2 on 5 matching bases. Trimming stripped 1 base from V and 6 bases from J, with 9 bases between. The length of the CDR3 is 14 residues. CDR1 SGHNT and CDR2 YENEEA come from the germline V gene. In DNA, the CDR3 is TGTGCCAGCAGCTTAGTGGCGGGCCCCGGGGAGCTGTTTTTT. Its translation is CASSLVAGPGELFF.

This clone occurred a few times. This rearrangement joins TRBV9 to TRBJ1-1, with D uncertain. The CDR3 is 12 residues long. Germline V gene sequence: CDR1 SGDLS, CDR2 YYNGEE. Trimming removed 3 bases at V and 4 bases at J, with 7 bases between. The CDR3: CASSGHGTEAFF. The CDR3 DNA is TGTGCCAGCAGCGGCCACGGCACTGAAGCTTTCTTT.